These T cell receptor beta chains were read from a single sample in a study of siplizumab effects on memory and regulatory T cells. Profiling relied on immunoSEQ multiplex PCR, and the TCRdb table lists in-frame clones only, not all of them. The table lists 20,000 to 30,000 clones, 65% to 90% of them singletons. Source material: memory CD4+ T cells sorted from blood. These receptors were collected from a human donor in good health. CDR3s include the opening cysteine and the closing phenylalanine or tryptophan. The D gene is left open where the match is weak. Where a row states a size, it is once, few, many or the class of an expanded clone; other rows omit it.

d_gene	abundance	j_gene	v_gene	CDR3aa	CDR3nt
.	.	TRBJ1-4	TRBV5-1	CASRETTAVDEKLFF	TGCGCCAGCAGGGAAACGACGGCTGTGGATGAAAAACTGTTTTTT
.	.	TRBJ2-2	TRBV6-1	CASSETSTGELFF	TGTGCCAGCAGTGAGACTAGCACCGGGGAGCTGTTTTTT
.	.	TRBJ2-7	TRBV30	CAWSTQGLGEQYF	TGTGCCTGGAGTACACAGGGCCTCGGGGAGCAGTACTTC
TRBD1	.	TRBJ1-4	TRBV7-9	CASFGTANEKLFF	TGTGCCAGCTTCGGGACAGCTAATGAAAAACTGTTTTTT
.	.	TRBJ1-4	TRBV5-1	CASSLDINEKLFF	TGCGCCAGCAGCTTGGACATTAATGAAAAACTGTTTTTT
TRBD2	.	TRBJ2-1	TRBV9	CASRRGTSGSFYEQFF	TGTGCCAGCAGGCGGGGGACTAGCGGGAGTTTTTATGAGCAGTTCTTC
.	.	TRBJ2-3	TRBV18	CASSATKQAAVTQYF	TGTGCCAGCTCAGCAACCAAGCAGGCAGCAGTTACGCAGTATTTT
TRBD2	.	TRBJ2-3	TRBV29-1	CSVLRYSGSFTDTQYF	TGCAGCGTTTTGAGGTATAGCGGGAGTTTCACAGATACGCAGTATTTT
TRBD2	.	TRBJ2-2	TRBV10-1	CASSPLTSGRHTGELFF	TGCGCCAGCAGTCCCCTTACTAGCGGGAGACACACCGGGGAGCTGTTTTTT
TRBD1	.	TRBJ1-1	TRBV30	CACDRGQGHTEAFF	TGTGCCTGCGATAGGGGACAGGGGCACACTGAAGCTTTCTTT
.	.	TRBJ2-1	TRBV20-1	CSAREYNEQFF	TGCAGTGCTAGGGAGTACAATGAGCAGTTCTTC
.	.	TRBJ1-5	TRBV5-1	CASSFSGGQPQHF	TGCGCCAGCAGCTTCTCAGGAGGTCAGCCCCAGCATTTT
TRBD1	.	TRBJ1-4	TRBV6-1	CASSGGQAIWAGEKLFF	TGTGCCAGCAGTGGGGGACAGGCCATATGGGCTGGTGAAAAACTGTTTTTT
.	.	TRBJ1-1	TRBV6-1	CASSERGYNTEAFF	TGTGCCAGCAGTGAACGGGGATACAACACTGAAGCTTTCTTT
.	.	TRBJ2-1	TRBV28	CASRSRASKNYNEQFF	TGTGCCAGCAGATCTAGGGCTAGCAAAAACTACAATGAGCAGTTCTTC
TRBD1	once	TRBJ2-7	TRBV7-2	CASSSLYNDRGRPQYF	TGTGCCAGCAGCTCCTTGTATAATGACAGGGGGCGTCCCCAGTACTTC
TRBD2	once	TRBJ2-2	TRBV11-3	CASSFSGGNTGELFF	TGTGCCAGCAGCTTTAGCGGGGGCAACACCGGGGAGCTGTTTTTT
TRBD2	.	TRBJ2-3	TRBV4-1	CASRYEASGVIADTQYF	TGCGCCAGCAGGTACGAAGCTAGCGGGGTAATCGCAGATACGCAGTATTTT
.	medium-sized	TRBJ2-7	TRBV7-8	CASSLKRDISYEQYF	TGTGCCAGCAGCTTAAAGCGGGACATCTCCTACGAGCAGTACTTC
.	.	TRBJ2-7	TRBV4-2	CASSQDTGTYEQYF	TGTGCCAGCAGCCAAGATACAGGAACCTACGAGCAGTACTTC
.	.	TRBJ2-7	TRBV27	CASSPGPIPQYEQYF	TGTGCCAGCAGTCCAGGACCAATCCCGCAGTACGAGCAGTACTTC
.	few	TRBJ1-2	TRBV20-1	CSAETVPSF	TGCAGTGCTGAGACAGTCCCTTCCTTC
TRBD1	.	TRBJ1-4	TRBV19	CASSSRQGGREKLFF	TGTGCCAGTAGTAGCAGACAGGGGGGGAGAGAAAAACTGTTTTTT
TRBD1	.	TRBJ2-5	TRBV5-1	CASSLEAGQGSETQYF	TGCGCCAGCAGCTTGGAGGCGGGACAGGGGTCAGAGACCCAGTACTTC
.	.	TRBJ1-1	TRBV11-3	CAGSPHAEIPNTEAFF	TGTGCCGGCAGCCCCCATGCGGAGATCCCGAACACTGAAGCTTTCTTT
.	.	TRBJ2-3	TRBV10-1	CATDEGVGEDTQYF	TGCGCCACCGATGAAGGGGTTGGTGAAGATACGCAGTATTTT
TRBD1	.	TRBJ2-7	TRBV11-3	CASSFSGTEDYEQYF	TGTGCCAGCAGCTTCTCCGGGACAGAGGACTACGAGCAGTACTTC
.	few	TRBJ2-1	TRBV28	CASSPWGISSYNEQFF	TGTGCCAGCAGTCCTTGGGGGATCAGCTCCTACAATGAGCAGTTCTTC
.	.	TRBJ2-3	TRBV5-1	CASSLGTLPPQNTQYF	TGCGCCAGCAGCTTGGGGACGTTACCCCCTCAGAATACGCAGTATTTT
TRBD1	.	TRBJ1-5	TRBV7-8	CASSLSYLGQGVRNQPQHF	TGTGCCAGCAGCCTAAGTTACTTGGGACAGGGCGTTCGCAATCAGCCCCAGCATTTT
.	.	TRBJ2-5	TRBV6-1	CASSELGETQYF	TGTGCCAGCAGTGAGCTGGGGGAGACCCAGTACTTC
.	.	TRBJ1-1	TRBV5-1	CASSMRVGMNTEAFF	TGCGCCAGCAGTATGCGGGTGGGCATGAACACTGAAGCTTTCTTT
TRBD1	once	TRBJ1-3	TRBV5-1	CASSQPGGDGNTIYF	TGCGCCAGCAGCCAGCCAGGGGGTGACGGAAACACCATATATTTT
TRBD1	.	TRBJ2-7	TRBV18	CASSPGTVYEQYF	TGTGCCAGCTCACCAGGGACAGTCTACGAGCAGTACTTC
TRBD1	.	TRBJ2-7	TRBV5-1	CASSRATGGVHEQYF	TGCGCCAGCAGCCGGGCCACAGGGGGCGTCCACGAGCAGTACTTC
.	.	TRBJ1-5	TRBV10-2	CASRRGDRNQPQHF	TGCGCCAGCAGGAGAGGGGACCGTAATCAGCCCCAGCATTTT
TRBD1	.	TRBJ2-7	TRBV5-1	CASRRTGEEQYF	TGCGCCAGCAGACGGACAGGGGAGGAGCAGTACTTC
TRBD1	few	TRBJ1-5	TRBV28	CASTPPGTAFNQPQHF	TGTGCCAGCACCCCCCCTGGGACAGCCTTCAATCAGCCCCAGCATTTT
.	.	TRBJ2-5	TRBV13	CASSLGLPGVGETQYF	TGTGCCAGCAGCTTAGGCCTTCCGGGAGTCGGAGAGACCCAGTACTTC
.	once	TRBJ1-3	TRBV7-9	CASRSAGAGNTIYF	TGTGCCAGCAGATCGGCGGGAGCTGGAAACACCATATATTTT
TRBD2	.	TRBJ2-2	TRBV5-5	CASSLALTSGTNTGELFF	TGTGCCAGCAGCTTGGCCTTAACTAGCGGGACCAACACCGGGGAGCTGTTTTTT